One sample yielded the 17 T cell receptor beta chains listed below, sequenced in a study of human CD8 memory T cell subsets. UMI-labeled 5' RACE produced the TCR beta libraries. TCRdb reprocessed the 5' RACE reads; each CDR3 protein has one entry and no DNA is given. The ten most abundant clones cover roughly a fifth of a sample with some 10,000 distinct CDR3 sequences. Sequenced: CD8+ stem-like memory T cells (TSCM and TCM) sorted from PBMCs. The subset: stem-like memory CD8 T cells (TSTEM), CCR7+ PD-1- TIGIT-. The receptor source for this set is a human donor in good health.

This chain joins TRBV28 and TRBJ2-7. The length of the CDR3 is 14 residues. Germline V CDR1 and CDR2: MDHEN, SYDVKM. The CDR3 protein is CASSEMDGSYEQYF.

The rearrangement joins TRBV7-9 to TRBJ2-5; as DNA is missing, the TRBD2 call by TCRdb cannot be tested. This CDR3 has 15 amino acids. Germline CDR1 is SEHNR and CDR2 is FQNEAQ (reference sequence). The CDR3 loop reads CASSTTSGRGETQYF.

The chain combines TRBV12-3 or TRBV12-4 with TRBJ2-1; the TRBD2 assignment by TCRdb is unverifiable without DNA. The CDR3 has 18 amino acids. The CDR3 sequence: CASSSMVLAGGPGDEQFF.

This chain links TRBV27 with TRBJ2-1; without DNA, the TCRdb call of TRBD2 cannot be checked. This CDR3 is built from 16 residues. Germline assignment: CDR1 MNHEY and CDR2 SMNVEV (reference sequence). The CDR3 region is CASSSPGLAGANEQFF.

The chain couples TRBV25-1 to TRBJ1-6. CDR1 is MGHDK and CDR2 is SYGVNS in the germline V gene. The length of the CDR3 is 14 residues. The CDR3 is CASSDVPYRSPLHF. The complete variable domain, with remaining parts taken from reference TRBV25-1 and TRBJ1-6, reads EADIYQTPRYLVIGTGKKITLECSQTMGHDKMYWYQQDPGMELHLIHYSYGVNSTEKGDLSSESTVSRIRTEHFPLTLESARPSHTSQYLCASSDVPYRSPLHFGNGTRLTVT.

V and J are TRBV12-3 or TRBV12-4 and TRBJ2-3. The length of the CDR3 is 14 residues. The CDR3 is CASSPTTKPDTQYF.

The chain links TRBV20-1 to TRBJ2-3; TCRdb names TRBD1, which stays unverified in the absence of DNA. The CDR3 has 14 residues. The germline gives CDR1 DFQATT, CDR2 SNEGSKA (reference sequence). This CDR3 is CSARDRAGTDTQYF.

The V call is TRBV11-1, the J call TRBJ2-7. Germline lookup yields CDR1 SGHAT and CDR2 FQDESV (reference sequence). This CDR3 is built from 13 residues. CDR3 loop: CASSLVASYEQYF.

The CDR3 region is CAISVGRATTNEKLFF. This sequence joins TRBV10-3 and TRBJ1-4. Germline loops: CDR1 ENHRY, CDR2 SYGVKD. CDR3 length: 16 amino acids.

The chain couples TRBV7-2 to TRBJ1-1; the TCRdb call, TRBD1, lacks DNA for checking. CDR3 length: 14 amino acids. Germline CDR1 SGHTA, CDR2 FQGNSA. This CDR3 reads CASSPLGGFTEAFF.

CDR3 loop: CASSYQQRGTYEQYF. The chain joins TRBV6-2 or TRBV6-3 to TRBJ2-7; absent DNA, TCRdb's TRBD2 call cannot be checked. Germline loops: CDR1 MNHEY, CDR2 SVGEGT. The CDR3 is 15 amino acids.

This rearrangement joins TRBV27 to TRBJ2-7; TCRdb's D gene call, TRBD2, goes unchecked for lack of DNA. Germline V CDR1 and CDR2: MNHEY, SMNVEV (reference sequence). The CDR3 is made up of 15 amino acids. CDR3 region: CASRLNPGLDPEQYF.

This CDR3 reads CASSLSISYEQYF. V gene TRBV12-3 or TRBV12-4 combines with J gene TRBJ2-7. CDR3 length: 13 residues.

This chain links TRBV7-3 with TRBJ2-1. Germline assignment: CDR1 SGHTA and CDR2 FQGTGA. The CDR3 consists of 15 residues. The CDR3 protein is CASSLMGASYNEQFF.

The genes are TRBV12-3 or TRBV12-4 and TRBJ1-1. CDR3 length: 12 residues. The CDR3 protein is CASSWADTEAFF.

This sequence joins TRBV7-6 and TRBJ2-2; TCRdb names TRBD2, which stays unverified in the absence of DNA. The CDR3 is made up of 17 amino acids. In germline, CDR1 is SGHVS, CDR2 FNYEAQ. CDR3 region: CASSLTSGGMNTGELFF.

This chain links TRBV6-2 or TRBV6-3 with TRBJ1-5; TCRdb's D gene call, TRBD1, goes unchecked for lack of DNA. Germline loops: CDR1 MNHEY, CDR2 SVGEGT. This CDR3 has 16 amino acids. The CDR3 reads CASSRTGTGGGQPQHF.